This section outlines one T cell receptor (beta chain) sequence together with its context. Its antigen is not identified. This specimen comes from a study of OX40 agonist ivuxolimab in advanced cancers. Study background: Ivuxolimab, an agonistic anti-OX40 (CD134) antibody, was given to patients.

Systemic immunosuppression or a history of autoimmune disease excluded patients. Whole-study results and caveats: The authors did not determine the antigen specificity of the expanded peripheral T cells. Clonal expansion from baseline to week 6 occurred in both CD4+ and CD8+ T cells.

The CDR3 is 15 amino acids. Trimming removed 5 bases from V and 0 bases from J, with 14 bases in between. Germline V gives CDR1 GTSNPN, CDR2 SVGIG (reference sequence). Clones were read by immunoSEQ multiplex PCR, and TCRdb kept only the in-frame ones, dropping some. The table records tens of thousands of clones, roughly 92% of them present only once. The origin of this receptor is an adult with an advanced solid tumor such as melanoma, head and neck, liver or kidney cancer. The sample was CD4+ or CD8+ T cells sorted from blood, taken in a trial of the OX40 agonist ivuxolimab. The chain links TRBV30 to TRBJ1-5; D is perhaps TRBD1 (5 bases). The CDR3 nucleotides read TGTGCCTGGCGCGGGGGGGTGGGTAGCAATCAGCCCCAGCATTTT. Its translation: CAWRGGVGSNQPQHF.